This T cell receptor (beta chain) was retrieved from a study of T cell responses to AZD1222 COVID-19 vaccine (dated by TCRdb to about 2021). For context, the study as a whole: A total of 230 to 250 trial participants underwent TCR sequencing, of whom around 210 had received two doses of AZD1222 and about 26 had received two doses of the MenACWY control vaccine. Enrollment into the trials was organized by age into subgroups of 18-55, 56-69 and 70-plus years, and those subgroups contained roughly 150, 30 and 60 TCR-sequenced participants, respectively. Broader findings and caveats from the paper: Only a handful of AZD1222 recipients were SARS-CoV-2 seropositive at baseline, limiting conclusions about previously exposed vaccinees. Because no day 14 peak-response samples were available, the repertoires could be characterized only after the peak T cell response. Participants were mostly white British, with more females than males. The authors suggested clonal diversity may have been underestimated. Reportedly, almost half of the unique spike-specific TCRs recognized epitopes lying outside the regions that are mutated in the B.1.351 and B.1.1.7 variants. Vaccine-associated CD4 TCRs spanned the whole spike protein, with dominant responses in regions 160-218 and 743-854. A significant rise in spike-specific TCR breadth and depth was observed after two AZD1222 doses relative to day 0 and relative to MenACWY recipients. The 56-69-year group was small, and its depth increase did not reach significance, likely because of low power.

The label giving this sample's time point can be read as: about 28 days (+/-7) after the second vaccine dose. AZD1222 recipients whose second dose came at about 4 weeks and those whose second dose came at about 12 weeks were combined into one group, since spike-specific TCR depth and breadth did not differ between the two schedules. Samples from vaccinated people were obtained from the UK trials COV001 and COV002, which included a single-blind randomized controlled phase 2/3 trial of AZD1222 (ChAdOx1 nCoV-19) in healthy adults. For TCRbeta chain sequencing, PBMC samples from trial participants were taken at day 0 and at day 28 after the second dose. The CDR3 regions of human TCRbeta chains were subjected to immunosequencing. The paper's data handling went like this. TCRs in the repertoires were compared against a reference library of SARS-CoV-2-specific TCRs that had been generated with the MIRA antigen-specificity platform. Breadth was defined as the fraction of unique TCRs that were SARS-CoV-2-associated. Depth was defined as the fraction of total T cells that were SARS-CoV-2-associated. Using the MIRA data, each spike-specific TCR was assigned both to the spike region to which the TCR was reactive and to a CD4 or CD8 class. Log10-transformed breadth and depth values were compared by one-way ANOVA with Sidak's multiple comparisons tests. TCRdb took this table from immuneACCESS and kept in-frame rearrangements with V and J called. Such tables lack part of the clones; where checked against another copy, unresolved V genes explain under half of the gap, and the rest is unexplained. V, J and clone size were drawn from that table, and D and trimming were deduced from the DNA. This sample has 140,000 to 150,000 clones in its table, and 90% to 95% of those were observed once. About 3.8% of the sample is taken by the ten largest.

V gives up 3 bases and J gives up 3 bases, and the segment between their germline ends measures 9 bases. Reading the germline V gene gives CDR1 SGHDT and CDR2 YYEEEE. The CDR3 contains 13 residues, cysteine and phenylalanine counted. Only the CDR3 DNA is retained, 39 bases long and in frame from the first base. This clone turned up a few times. Its antigen has not been determined. Base qualities were left out, and no much larger clone turns up one base away. Sequences were derived from peripheral blood, sampled 28 days after the second AZD1222 dose. The chain is encoded by TRBV5-6 joined to TRBJ1-2; the D gene is perhaps TRBD1, from 5 matching bases. The source of this sequence is an adult who received the AZD1222 COVID-19 vaccine. The CDR3 amino acid sequence is: CASSWTRDYGYTF. The DNA is as follows: TGTGCCAGCAGCTGGACACGCGACTATGGCTACACCTTC. The reference TRBV5-6 and TRBJ1-2 proteins fill in what lies around the CDR3, so the full variable domain reads DAGVTQSPTHLIKTRGQQVTLRCSPKSGHDTVSWYQQALGQGPQFIFQYYEEEERQRGNFPDRFSGHQFPNYSSELNVNALLLGDSALYLCASSWTRDYGYTFGSGTRLTVV.